This T cell receptor beta chain originates from a study of radiotherapy plus CTLA-4 blockade in lung cancer. Study overall: With 25% to 35% of patients having disease control, objective responses were seen in 15% to 20%.

Study-level points and caveats: Response was reportedly best predicted by early blood T cell clone dynamics, with interferon-beta. After treatment with radiotherapy plus ipilimumab, TCR clones that came from the tumor expanded in blood.

On this clone: What it binds is not known.

It was focal radiation plus CTLA-4 blockade with ipilimumab that patients with chemo-refractory metastatic non-small-cell lung cancer received. Some clones are missing from TCRdb's copy, which holds only in-frame ones; the method was immunoSEQ multiplex PCR. The profile shows roughly 98,000 clones, approximately 85% of them singletons. The sequencing used peripheral blood, collected from a patient treated with radiotherapy plus ipilimumab. The clonotype was recovered from a human donor with non-small cell lung cancer who had a partial response to radiotherapy plus ipilimumab.

This CDR3 reads CAWRRERWETQYF. The CDR3 nucleotides read TGTGCCTGGAGAAGAGAGCGCTGGGAGACCCAGTACTTC. The chain couples TRBV30 to TRBJ2-5; D remains unclear. CDR1 and CDR2 (germline): GTSNPN, SVGIG (reference sequence). V lost 3 bases and J lost 5, with 13 bases in between. CDR3 length: 13 amino acids.